This passage covers 5 T cell receptor beta chains from one sample sequenced in a study of graft-versus-host responses after intestinal transplantation. Assay: immunoSEQ multiplex PCR; the TCRdb copy retains only in-frame clones and omits some. This table has 75,000 to 95,000 clones, roughly 90% appearing once. No antigen is known for these receptors. The sequencing used unstimulated CD4+ T cells sorted from spleen or lymph node cells, collected before transplant. The receptors shown here come from a human donor who was the organ donor for an intestinal transplant.

The V and J genes are TRBV19 and TRBJ1-2; D remains unclear. Trimming left V 8 bases short and J 2 bases short, with 18 bases between. Germline V gives CDR1 LNHDA, CDR2 SQIVND (reference sequence). The CDR3 runs 15 residues. The DNA of the CDR3 is TGTGCCAGTTCGTCCGGGCACGCGGGGAACTATGGCTACACCTTC. It codes for CASSSGHAGNYGYTF.

This chain links TRBV11-2 with TRBJ2-7; possible D gene TRBD1, 6 bases. The CDR3 extends over 14 amino acids. Trimming cost V 5 bases and J 4 bases, with 15 bases left between them. The germline CDR1 and CDR2 sequences are SGHAT and FQNNGV. For the CDR3, the DNA is TGTGCCAGCAGCCAAACAGGGACCGGGTACGAGCAGTACTTC. It codes for CASSQTGTGYEQYF.

This chain connects TRBV6-1 to TRBJ2-1, with TRBD2 matching over 12 bases. The length of the CDR3 is 18 residues. Germline assignment: CDR1 MNHNS and CDR2 SASEGT. J gave up 0 bases and V 4 bases, and 7 bases lay outside the gene matches. The DNA for the CDR3 is TGTGCCAGCAGTGTATGGCTAGCGGGAGGGGGCTCCTACAATGAGCAGTTCTTC. Translating it yields CASSVWLAGGGSYNEQFF.

J is TRBJ1-5 and V is TRBV28; no definite D call. This CDR3 has 16 residues. The germline V and J ends were trimmed by 2 bases and 0 bases, with 11 bases remaining between them. The V gene's germline CDR1 is MDHEN and CDR2 SYDVKM. Here the CDR3 DNA reads TGTGCCAGCAGTTTACCAGGATCCTATAGCAATCAGCCCCAGCATTTT. It codes for CASSLPGSYSNQPQHF.

The J gene is TRBJ1-1, the V gene TRBV7-6; no clear D. This CDR3 contains 15 residues. The V end was cut by 5 bases, the J end by 1 base, with 14 bases between. CDR1 is SGHVS and CDR2 is FNYEAQ in the germline V gene. CDR3 DNA: TGTGCCAGCAGCCGCACACTCCCAGGGAACACTGAAGCTTTCTTT. Its translation: CASSRTLPGNTEAFF.